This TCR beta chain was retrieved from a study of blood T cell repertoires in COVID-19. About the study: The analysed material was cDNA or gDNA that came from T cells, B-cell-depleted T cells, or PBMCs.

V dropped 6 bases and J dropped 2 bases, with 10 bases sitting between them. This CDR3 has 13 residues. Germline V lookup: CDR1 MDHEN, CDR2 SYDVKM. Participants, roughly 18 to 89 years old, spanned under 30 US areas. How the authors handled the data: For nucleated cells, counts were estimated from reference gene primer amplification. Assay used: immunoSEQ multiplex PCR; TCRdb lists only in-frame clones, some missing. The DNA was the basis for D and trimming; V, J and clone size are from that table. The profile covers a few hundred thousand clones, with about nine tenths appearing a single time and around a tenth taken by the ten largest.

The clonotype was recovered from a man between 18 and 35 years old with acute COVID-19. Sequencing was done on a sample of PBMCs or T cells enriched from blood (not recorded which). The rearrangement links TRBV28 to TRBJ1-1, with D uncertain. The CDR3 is CASSFNSNTEAFF. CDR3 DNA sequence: TGTGCCAGCAGCTTTAATTCCAACACTGAAGCTTTCTTT.